These 4 T cell receptor beta chains originate from one sample sequenced in a study of blood T cells in healthy people across ages. PCR was performed a second time for about 7 to 12 cycles using a sample-barcoded 5' primer and a J-beta primer mix. TCRdb itself ran the 5' RACE reads through MiXCR, one entry per CDR3 protein. The data hold approximately 2,000,000 distinct CDR3 sequences, with 35% to 50% observed a single time. What was sequenced was blood. Source of these receptors: a human donor in good health.

This chain uses TRBV7-8 with TRBJ2-1, with D perhaps TRBD1 (6 bases). The CDR3 covers 16 residues. Trimming took off 6 bases at V and 2 bases at J, with 17 bases between the two ends. Per germline, CDR1 SGHVS and CDR2 FQNEAQ. In DNA, the CDR3 is TGTGCCAGCAGTCCTTACAGGGTCACTGCCTACAATGAGCAGTTCTTC. This sequence encodes CASSPYRVTAYNEQFF. The complete variable domain, with remaining parts taken from reference TRBV7-8 and TRBJ2-1, reads GAGVSQSPRYKVAKRGQDVALRCDPISGHVSLFWYQQALGQGPEFLTYFQNEAQLDKSGLPSDRFFAERPEGSVSTLKIQRTQQEDSAVYLCASSPYRVTAYNEQFFGPGTRLTVL.

The chain links TRBV4-3 to TRBJ2-3, with D uncertain. Germline CDR1 reads LGHNA; CDR2 reads YSLEER. The CDR3 is 14 residues long. Deletions cut 0 bases from V and 2 bases from J, with 6 bases between. In nucleotides, the CDR3 is TGCGCCAGCAGCCAAGAGGTGTACACAGATACGCAGTATTTT. This sequence encodes CASSQEVYTDTQYF.

The chain employs TRBV5-6 and TRBJ1-1; maybe TRBD1 (5 bases). There are 14 residues in the CDR3. Germline CDR1 is SGHDT and CDR2 is YYEEEE. V lost 3 bases and J lost 1, with 10 bases in between. CDR3 sequence: CASSCREGNTEAFF. CDR3 nucleotides: TGTGCCAGCAGCTGCAGGGAGGGGAACACTGAAGCTTTCTTT.

V is TRBV4-3 and J is TRBJ2-5; D may be TRBD2 (6 bases). Trimming took 1 base from V and 7 from J, leaving 10 bases between them. Germline CDR1 reads LGHNA; CDR2 reads YSLEER. This CDR3 spans 13 amino acids. The CDR3 loop reads CASSQVWRGTQYF. In DNA form, the CDR3 reads TGCGCCAGCAGCCAAGTTTGGCGGGGGACCCAGTACTTC.